These 27 T cell receptor beta chains were all obtained from the same sample, sequenced in a study of T cells in Graves' hyperthyroidism and ophthalmopathy. Amplification targeted TCR beta CDR3 regions from RNA transcripts. The primer set for the first-round RT-PCR of the TCR CDR3 was HTBI. Using its own MiXCR run on the multiplex PCR reads, TCRdb lists one record per CDR3 protein. The table has 400,000 to 550,000 distinct CDR3 sequences, about 15% seen once. Specimen: blood. The receptors derive from a woman aged 18-29 years with Graves' hyperthyroidism.

This rearrangement joins TRBV25-1 to TRBJ2-2, with D possibly being TRBD1 (5 bases). Trimming removed 7 bases from V and 5 bases from J, with 14 bases in between. The CDR3 is made up of 14 amino acids. Looked up from germline, CDR1 is MGHDK and CDR2 is SYGVNS. CDR3 bases: TGTGCCAGCAAAAGGCAGGGCGCAACCGGGGAGCTGTTTTTT. It translates to CASKRQGATGELFF.

This sequence joins TRBV4-1 and TRBJ2-1; D unclear. This CDR3 contains 11 residues. Trimming removed 3 bases at V and 9 bases at J, with 6 bases between. Per the germline V gene, CDR1 is MGHRA and CDR2 is YSYEKL. The DNA for the CDR3 is TGCGCCAGCAGCCATAGGCGTGAGCAGTTCTTC. Translation: CASSHRREQFF.

This clonotype was recorded at least ten times. The rearrangement uses TRBV12-3 or TRBV12-4 and TRBJ1-5; D not resolved. V was cut by 5 bases and J by 1 base, with 12 bases left in between. The CDR3 totals 15 residues. The CDR3 bases are TGTGCCAGCAGTCTCCGGACGACGAGCAATCAGCCCCAGCATTTT. Protein product: CASSLRTTSNQPQHF.

The rearrangement joins TRBV6-5 to TRBJ1-1, with a tentative D call TRBD1 (5 bases). Trimming removed 0 bases from V and 8 bases from J, with 25 bases in between. The germline gives CDR1 MNHEY, CDR2 SVGAGI. This CDR3 comprises 18 residues. CDR3 protein: CASSYSGTDFGSQPEAFF. The CDR3, as DNA: TGTGCCAGCAGTTACTCTGGGACGGATTTTGGAAGTCAACCAGAAGCTTTCTTT.

The chain combines TRBV7-8 with TRBJ2-5, with D possibly being TRBD1 or TRBD2 (6 bases each). Germline V gives CDR1 SGHVS, CDR2 FQNEAQ. This CDR3 is built from 15 residues. The V end lost 5 bases, the J end lost 9 bases, and 22 bases lay between the germline ends. CDR3 bases: TGTGCCAGCAGCACTCTTACAGGGAGTTCGGGGGCCCAGTACTTC. This codes for CASSTLTGSSGAQYF.

The chain has TRBV2 and TRBJ1-2; 8 nucleotides agree with TRBD1. V lost 6 bases and J lost 2; bases outside the gene matches: 5. The CDR3 length is 14 residues. Germline-derived CDR1 and CDR2 are SNHLY and FYNNEI. CDR3 amino acids: CASRRAGGNYGYTF. CDR3 DNA: TGTGCCAGCAGGCGGGCAGGGGGCAACTATGGCTACACCTTC.

This clonotype appeared many times. J is TRBJ1-1 and V is TRBV10-3; D is ambiguous. This CDR3 has 14 residues. The germline gives CDR1 ENHRY, CDR2 SYGVKD. Trimming removed 2 bases at V and 1 base at J, with 8 bases between. DNA for the CDR3: TGTGCCATCAGTGAGCAACGGTCGAACACTGAAGCTTTCTTT. Residues: CAISEQRSNTEAFF.

This chain joins TRBV5-1 and TRBJ1-1, with D perhaps TRBD1 (6 bases). Germline CDR1 reads SGHRS; CDR2 reads YFSETQ. V lost 3 bases and J lost 3, with 12 bases in between. The CDR3 is made up of 14 amino acids. CDR3 loop: CASSSKGVDTEAFF. CDR3 nucleotides: TGCGCCAGCAGCTCTAAGGGGGTTGACACTGAAGCTTTCTTT.

This clonotype came up many times. The chain uses TRBV25-1 and TRBJ1-4; the D gene is possibly TRBD1 (5 bases). The V gene's germline CDR1 is MGHDK and CDR2 SYGVNS. V lost 0 bases and J lost 8, with 16 bases in between. The CDR3 runs 16 residues. The CDR3 loop is CASSEYEGWAFEKLFF. For the CDR3, the DNA is TGTGCCAGCAGTGAATATGAGGGGTGGGCGTTCGAAAAACTGTTTTTT. The variable domain in full, with the rest retrieved from reference TRBV25-1 and TRBJ1-4, is EADIYQTPRYLVIGTGKKITLECSQTMGHDKMYWYQQDPGMELHLIHYSYGVNSTEKGDLSSESTVSRIRTEHFPLTLESARPSHTSQYLCASSEYEGWAFEKLFFGSGTQLSVL.

This clonotype was counted many times. The CDR3 loop reads CASSDLGGTGTEAFF. CDR3 DNA sequence: TGTGCCAGCAGTGACCTAGGTGGAACGGGCACTGAAGCTTTCTTT. V is TRBV6-1 and J is TRBJ1-1; D remains ambiguous. CDR1 and CDR2 from the germline V gene are MNHNS and SASEGT. The CDR3 extends over 15 amino acids. Trimming took 3 bases from V and 4 from J, leaving 15 bases between them.

This clonotype was observed a few times. This CDR3 is CATSTRQGPDTQYF. Written as DNA, the CDR3 is TGTGCCACCAGCACTCGACAGGGTCCAGATACGCAGTATTTT. The chain is built from TRBV15 and TRBJ2-3; 7 nucleotides agree with TRBD1. V was clipped by 4 bases and J by 4 bases; unmatched bases: 5. Germline CDR1 is LNHNV and CDR2 is YYDKDF (reference sequence). The length of the CDR3 is 14 residues.

This clonotype was counted only a few times. The CDR3 here is CSARDPGSGSYGYTF. For the CDR3, the DNA is TGCAGTGCTAGAGATCCGGGGTCGGGTAGCTATGGCTACACCTTC. This chain joins TRBV20-1 and TRBJ1-2; no reliable D call. V was clipped by 0 bases and J by 4 bases, with 15 bases between them. The CDR3 spans 15 residues. The germline gives CDR1 DFQATT, CDR2 SNEGSKA (reference sequence).

This clonotype occurred a few times. The chain uses TRBV7-3 and TRBJ2-3, with TRBD1 as a possible D gene (6 bases). Between the trimmed V and J ends, which lost 3 bases and 5 bases, there was a span of 15 bases. CDR3 size: 15 residues. Germline assignment: CDR1 SGHTA and CDR2 FQGTGA. In DNA form, the CDR3 reads TGTGCCAGCAGCTTCCGTGCAGGGGTGTTAGATACGCAGTATTTT. Encoded protein: CASSFRAGVLDTQYF. Filled out from reference TRBV7-3 and TRBJ2-3, the complete variable domain reads GAGVSQTPSNKVTEKGKYVELRCDPISGHTALYWYRQSLGQGPEFLIYFQGTGAADDSGLPNDRFFAVRPEGSVSTLKIQRTERGDSAVYLCASSFRAGVLDTQYFGPGTRLTVL.

This clonotype was found many times. The J gene is TRBJ2-1, the V gene TRBV12-3 or TRBV12-4, with TRBD2 as a possible D gene (5 bases). This CDR3 region has 15 residues. The germline V and J ends were trimmed by 2 bases and 0 bases, with 8 bases remaining between them. The CDR3 loop is CASSLSTSSYNEQFF. The CDR3 nucleotides are TGTGCCAGCAGTTTATCTACTAGCTCCTACAATGAGCAGTTCTTC.

At least ten counts were recorded for this clonotype. The chain employs TRBV27 and TRBJ2-3; the D is unclear. The ends were cut back, 0 bases at V and 1 base at J, with 5 bases in the middle. The CDR3 is 14 residues long. Germline CDR1 and CDR2: MNHEY and SMNVEV (reference sequence). As DNA, the CDR3 is TGTGCCAGCAGTTTATCCCCCCGCACAGATACGCAGTATTTT. Encoded protein: CASSLSPRTDTQYF.

The chain employs TRBV25-1 and TRBJ2-2; D unclear. Between the trimmed V and J ends, which lost 8 bases and 0 bases, there was a span of 10 bases. There are 14 residues in the CDR3. Germline V gene lookup returns CDR1 MGHDK and CDR2 SYGVNS. CDR3 bases: TGTGCCAGCGCCTTGGTCTCGAACACCGGGGAGCTGTTTTTT. It translates to CASALVSNTGELFF.

Many counts were recorded for this clonotype. The genes are TRBV6-1 and TRBJ1-1; no firm D call. V was cut by 3 bases and J by 0 bases, with 8 bases left in between. This CDR3 is 14 amino acids long. Germline CDR1 MNHNS, CDR2 SASEGT. The CDR3 region has the DNA TGTGCCAGCAGTGATACAGACATGAACACTGAAGCTTTCTTT. Its translation is CASSDTDMNTEAFF.

Ten or more counts support this clonotype. The chain links TRBV6-1 to TRBJ2-2; 10 bases agree with TRBD2. Germline-derived CDR1 and CDR2 are MNHNS and SASEGT. After removal of 6 bases from V and 6 bases from J, the junction contained 7 bases not matched to a gene. CDR3 length: 15 residues. DNA of the CDR3: TGTGCCAGCAGATCCCAGCGGGAGGGCGCCGGGGAGCTGTTTTTT. Translating gives CASRSQREGAGELFF.

This clonotype has a count of ten or more. CDR3 sequence: CASSLLLAGVGETQYF. The CDR3 nucleotides are TGTGCCAGCAGCTTGCTATTAGCGGGAGTAGGGGAGACCCAGTACTTC. The J gene is TRBJ2-5, the V gene TRBV7-9; 9 bases are a match to TRBD2. Germline V CDR1 and CDR2: SEHNR, FQNEAQ (reference sequence). The CDR3 spans 16 residues. With V trimmed by 3 bases and J by 5 bases, 10 bases remained unmatched.

This clonotype was picked up many times. This chain connects TRBV12-3 or TRBV12-4 to TRBJ1-6; D remains unclear. V was shortened by 4 bases and J by 0 bases, with 7 bases between the two germline ends. There are 15 residues in the CDR3. CDR3: CASSWGDSYNSPLHF. The CDR3, as DNA: TGTGCCAGCAGTTGGGGTGACTCCTATAATTCACCCCTCCACTTT.

The CDR3 loop is CASSSTGTGGVDEQFF. CDR3 DNA: TGTGCCAGCAGCTCCACCGGGACAGGGGGCGTTGATGAGCAGTTCTTC. The chain couples TRBV11-2 to TRBJ2-1; 12 bases are a match to TRBD1. V was pared by 4 bases and J by 8 bases, with 9 bases of the junction left unmatched. This CDR3 has 16 residues. Per germline, CDR1 SGHAT and CDR2 FQNNGV.

Comment on this clonotype: It may be a read error: a sequence one base away is much more abundant. The chain combines TRBV27 with TRBJ1-2, with a possible D match to TRBD1 (6 bases). Trimming removed 2 bases from V and 6 bases from J, with 22 bases in between. CDR3 length: 17 amino acids. Looked up from germline, CDR1 is MNHEY and CDR2 is SMNVEV (reference sequence). The CDR3 bases are TGTGCCAGCAGTTTAGGGGGCCAGGGAGCCCTCGTCCATGGCTACACCTTC. It codes for CASSLGGQGALVHGYTF.

This clonotype appeared many times. The CDR3 protein is CASSTKTSGSLNEQFF. DNA of the CDR3: TGCGCCAGCAGCACCAAGACTAGCGGGAGTCTCAATGAGCAGTTCTTC. J is TRBJ2-1 and V is TRBV5-1, with TRBD2 matching over 12 bases. The length of the CDR3 is 16 residues. V shed 4 bases, J shed 6 bases, and the junction held 8 bases outside the gene matches. Germline V gene sequence: CDR1 SGHRS, CDR2 YFSETQ.

The sample holds many counts of this clonotype. The CDR3: CASSRRTYNEQFF. Written as DNA, the CDR3 is TGTGCCAGCTCGCGCCGAACTTACAATGAGCAGTTCTTC. This chain uses TRBV14 with TRBJ2-1; D remains unclear. The germline gives CDR1 SGHDN, CDR2 FVKESK. CDR3 length: 13 amino acids. Trimming stripped 8 bases from V and 4 bases from J, with 12 bases between.

In its sample, this clonotype was seen many times. This chain joins TRBV28 and TRBJ2-5; no reliable D call. This CDR3 has 12 amino acids. V was shortened by 1 base and J by 5 bases, with 5 bases between the two germline ends. CDR1 MDHEN and CDR2 SYDVKM come from the germline V gene. The chain's CDR3 is CASSLFCETQYF. CDR3 bases: TGTGCCAGCAGTTTATTTTGCGAGACCCAGTACTTC.

There are many counts of this clonotype. The rearrangement uses TRBV19 and TRBJ1-5; no reliable D call. The CDR3 extends over 15 amino acids. Trimming took 5 bases from V and 0 from J, leaving 11 bases between them. From germline, CDR1 is LNHDA and CDR2 SQIVND (reference sequence). This CDR3 is CASSLTGNSNQPQHF. The CDR3 DNA follows: TGTGCCAGTAGTCTAACGGGAAATAGCAATCAGCCCCAGCATTTT.

In this sample, this clonotype turned up many times. The gene calls are TRBV20-1 and TRBJ2-1, with 13 bases aligning to TRBD2. There are 18 residues in the CDR3. Trimming took 4 bases from V and 0 from J; bases not matched to a gene: 9. Germline CDR1 reads DFQATT; CDR2 reads SNEGSKA (reference sequence). CDR3 nucleotide sequence: TGCAGTGCTACCCCAACTAGCGGGAGGGTCCGCTCCTACAATGAGCAGTTCTTC. Protein product: CSATPTSGRVRSYNEQFF.